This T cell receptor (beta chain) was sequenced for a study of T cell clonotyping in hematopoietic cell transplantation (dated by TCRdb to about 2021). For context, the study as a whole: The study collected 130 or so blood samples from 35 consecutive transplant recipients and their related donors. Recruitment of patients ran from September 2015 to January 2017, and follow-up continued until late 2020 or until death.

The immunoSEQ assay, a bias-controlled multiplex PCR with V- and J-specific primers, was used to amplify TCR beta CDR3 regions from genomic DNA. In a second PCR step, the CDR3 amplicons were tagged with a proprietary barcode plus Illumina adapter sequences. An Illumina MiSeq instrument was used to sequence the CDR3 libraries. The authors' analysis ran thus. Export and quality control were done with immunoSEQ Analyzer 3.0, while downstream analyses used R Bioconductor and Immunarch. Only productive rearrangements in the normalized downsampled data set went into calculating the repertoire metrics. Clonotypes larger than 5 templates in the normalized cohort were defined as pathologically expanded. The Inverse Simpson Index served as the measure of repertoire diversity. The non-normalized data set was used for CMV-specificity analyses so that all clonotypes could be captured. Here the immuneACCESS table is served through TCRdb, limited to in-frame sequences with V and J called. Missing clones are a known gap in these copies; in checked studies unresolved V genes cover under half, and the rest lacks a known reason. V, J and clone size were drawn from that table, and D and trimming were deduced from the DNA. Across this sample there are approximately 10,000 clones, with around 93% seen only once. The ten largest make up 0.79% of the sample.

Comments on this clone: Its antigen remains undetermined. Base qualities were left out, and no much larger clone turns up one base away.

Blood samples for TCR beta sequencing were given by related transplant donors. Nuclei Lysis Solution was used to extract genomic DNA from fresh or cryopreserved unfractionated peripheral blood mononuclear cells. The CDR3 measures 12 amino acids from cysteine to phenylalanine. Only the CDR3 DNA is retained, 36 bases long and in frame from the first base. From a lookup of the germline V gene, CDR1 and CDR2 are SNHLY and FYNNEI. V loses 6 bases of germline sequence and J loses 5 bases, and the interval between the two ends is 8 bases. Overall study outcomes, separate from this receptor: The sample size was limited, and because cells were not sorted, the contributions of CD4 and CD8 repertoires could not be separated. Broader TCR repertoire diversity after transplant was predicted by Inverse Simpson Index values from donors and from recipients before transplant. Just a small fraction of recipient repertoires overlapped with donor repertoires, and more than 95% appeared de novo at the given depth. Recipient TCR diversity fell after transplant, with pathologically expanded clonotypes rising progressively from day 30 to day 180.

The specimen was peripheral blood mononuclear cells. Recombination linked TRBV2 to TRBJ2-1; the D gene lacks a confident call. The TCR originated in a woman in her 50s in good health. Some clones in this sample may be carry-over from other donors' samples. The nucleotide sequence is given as TGTGCCAGCAGATCCCGAAACAATGAGCAGTTCTTC. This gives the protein CASRSRNNEQFF.